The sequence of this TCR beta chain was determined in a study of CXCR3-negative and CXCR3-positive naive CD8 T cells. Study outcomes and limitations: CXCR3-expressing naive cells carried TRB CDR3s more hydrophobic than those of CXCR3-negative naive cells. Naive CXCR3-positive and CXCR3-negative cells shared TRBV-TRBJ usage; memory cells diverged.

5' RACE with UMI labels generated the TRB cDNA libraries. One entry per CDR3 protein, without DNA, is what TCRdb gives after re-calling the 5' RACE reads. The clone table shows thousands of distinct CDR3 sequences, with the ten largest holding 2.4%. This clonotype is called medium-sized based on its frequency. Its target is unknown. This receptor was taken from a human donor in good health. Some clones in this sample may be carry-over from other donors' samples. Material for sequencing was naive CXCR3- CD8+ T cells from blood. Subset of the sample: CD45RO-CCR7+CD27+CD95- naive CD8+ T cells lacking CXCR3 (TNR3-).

The CDR3 region is CASSLTGGSSPLHF. The chain couples TRBV27 to TRBJ1-6; no DNA is available, so the TRBD1 call from TCRdb remains unchecked. Germline loops: CDR1 MNHEY, CDR2 SMNVEV (reference sequence). This CDR3 spans 14 amino acids.